The T cell receptor (beta chain) described here comes from a study of shared clonotypes between healthy human individuals. Each cell subset's genomic DNA was divided evenly among several immunoSEQ plates. Ten immunoSEQ deep assay plates were used to sequence the DNA of unsorted PBMCs. In the authors' workflow: Filtering differed since immunoSEQ provided only junctions, with no quality scores. Here immunoSEQ multiplex PCR was the method, and the copy in TCRdb shows in-frame clones only, minus some. V and J calls and clone size come straight from that table; D and trimming were deduced from the DNA. The sample lists approximately 510,000 clones; roughly 78% were seen once. Only a few counts were recorded for this clone. Germline CDR1 and CDR2: SGHTA and FQGNSA. The CDR3 sequence is 15 residues long. The junction had 6 bases not matched to a gene; V was cut back by 1 base and J by 5 bases. Each of the donors was a healthy adult who was HIV-negative and had not had a recent acute infection or vaccination.

The origin of this receptor is a woman in her forties in good health. Some clones in this sample may be carry-over from other donors' samples. The V gene is TRBV7-2, the J gene TRBJ1-2, with 8 bases aligning to TRBD1. Sequencing was done on a sample of PBMCs. The CDR3 region has the DNA TGTGCCAGCAGCTTAGTCCCGGGACAGGAGTATGGCTACACCTTC. Protein product: CASSLVPGQEYGYTF.